The next 3 T cell receptor beta chains were all read from a single sample in a study of cytomegalovirus exposure and HLA in healthy donors (dated by TCRdb to 2016 to 2017). Libraries came from the immunoSEQ multiplex PCR assay. The multiplex PCR relied on a mix of 60 forward primers for TCR Vbeta segments and 13 reverse primers for TCR Jbeta segments. This is the immuneACCESS table as TCRdb keeps it, with only in-frame sequences that have V and J called. A part of the clones is gone; compared with another copy, unresolved V genes explain less than half, and the rest is unexplained. The sample table records approximately 160,000 clones; just under 80% of these occur just once. The ten most abundant clones make up roughly 6.4% of the sample. The sequenced sample was PBMCs. The receptors originated from a woman between 40 and 55 years old in good health and CMV-seropositive.

V and J are TRBV5-1 and TRBJ2-5; the D gene is possibly TRBD2 (8 bases). Germline CDR1 and CDR2: SGHRS and YFSETQ. The CDR3 runs to 16 residues. V was cut by 4 bases and J by 7 bases, with 23 bases left in between. CDR3 sequence reads: CASSLDLGLAGGTQYF. Written as DNA, the CDR3 is TGCGCCAGCAGCCTGGACCTCGGACTAGCAGGGGGGACCCAGTACTTC. Full variable domain (missing parts from reference TRBV5-1 and TRBJ2-5): KAGVTQTPRYLIKTRGQQVTLSCSPISGHRSVSWYQQTPGQGLQFLFEYFSETQRNKGNFPGRFSGRQFSNSRSEMNVSTLELGDSALYLCASSLDLGLAGGTQYFGPGTRLLVL.

The rearrangement joins TRBV5-4 to TRBJ1-2; 7 positions agree with TRBD1. CDR1 and CDR2 from the germline V gene are SGHNT and YYREEE (reference sequence). V lost 3 bases, J lost 1 base, and 3 bases stayed unmatched. The CDR3 has 14 amino acids. The CDR3 is CASSWNRGNYGYTF. CDR3 nucleotides: TGTGCCAGCAGCTGGAACAGGGGTAACTATGGCTACACCTTC.

The chain uses TRBV5-1 and TRBJ1-2, with 7 nucleotides matching TRBD1. Germline V gives CDR1 SGHRS, CDR2 YFSETQ. V was clipped by 6 bases and J by 5 bases; unmatched bases: 10. The CDR3 covers 14 residues. CDR3 sequence: CASTREGARYGYTF. CDR3 bases: TGCGCCAGCACCCGGGAGGGGGCACGATATGGCTACACCTTC.